These 31 T cell receptor beta chains originate from one sample sequenced in a study of cytomegalovirus exposure and HLA in healthy donors. Researchers ran the PCR with 60 Vbeta and 13 Jbeta primers. Libraries were prepared by immunoSEQ multiplex PCR; TCRdb keeps only in-frame clonotypes and omits some of them. The sample lists some 130,000 clones; approximately 79% were seen once. The sequencing input was PBMCs. These receptors all come from a man aged 35-49 years in good health and CMV-seropositive.

The rearrangement uses TRBV29-1 and TRBJ2-1, with 12 positions matching TRBD2. V lost 6 bases to trimming and J lost 6 bases; unmatched junction nucleotides: 3. The CDR3 has 13 residues. Germline values: CDR1 SQVTM, CDR2 ANQGSEA. CDR3 sequence (DNA): TGCAGCGTGCCGGGACTAGCGGGCAATGAGCAGTTCTTC. Its translation is CSVPGLAGNEQFF.

The rearrangement joins TRBV7-9 to TRBJ1-1, with unresolved D. The V gene's germline CDR1 is SEHNR and CDR2 FQNEAQ (reference sequence). The CDR3 has 14 residues. V was shortened by 1 base and J by 0 bases, with 6 bases between the two germline ends. CDR3 nucleotide sequence: TGTGCCAGCAGCTTAGGGGCAGTGAACACTGAAGCTTTCTTT. Amino acid sequence: CASSLGAVNTEAFF. Full variable domain (missing parts from reference TRBV7-9 and TRBJ1-1): DTGVSQNPRHKITKRGQNVTFRCDPISEHNRLYWYRQTLGQGPEFLTYFQNEAQLEKSRLLSDRFSAERPKGSFSTLEIQRTEQGDSAMYLCASSLGAVNTEAFFGQGTRLTVV.

The chain recombines TRBV7-8 with TRBJ1-1; possible D gene TRBD1, 5 bases. Germline V gene data show CDR1 as SGHVS and CDR2 as FQNEAQ. Trimming removed 0 bases from V and 6 bases from J, with 11 bases in between. This CDR3 spans 14 amino acids. In nucleotides, the CDR3 is TGTGCCAGCAGCTTAGCTTTGTGGACATCTGAAGCTTTCTTT. Protein: CASSLALWTSEAFF.

The V call is TRBV25-1, the J call TRBJ2-1; possibly TRBD2 for D (5 bases). This CDR3 spans 12 amino acids. Trimming removed 7 bases at V and 9 bases at J, with 13 bases between. Per the germline V gene, CDR1 is MGHDK and CDR2 is SYGVNS. CDR3 sequence (DNA): TGTGCCAGCACCTCCGGTGAGGGTGAGCAGTTCTTC. Its translation is CASTSGEGEQFF.

This chain uses TRBV30 with TRBJ2-3; the D is unclear. The CDR3 is 13 residues long. Germline CDR1 reads GTSNPN; CDR2 reads SVGIG (reference sequence). The V and J ends lost 4 bases and 3 bases respectively, with 11 bases between them. The DNA for the CDR3 is TGTGCCTGGATTTTTCGCGGTACAGATACGCAGTATTTT. This gives the protein CAWIFRGTDTQYF.

The chain recombines TRBV5-1 with TRBJ2-1; TRBD2 matches 9 bases. Looked up from germline, CDR1 is SGHRS and CDR2 is YFSETQ. V shed 2 bases and J 10 bases; nucleotides not matched to a gene: 7. The CDR3 has 14 residues. The CDR3 is CASSLLAGALEQFF. DNA for the CDR3: TGCGCCAGCAGCTTATTAGCGGGAGCGCTAGAGCAGTTCTTC.

V is TRBV5-1 and J is TRBJ1-4, with 7 bases aligning to TRBD1. V was clipped by 0 bases and J by 0 bases; unmatched bases: 5. Germline V gene sequence: CDR1 SGHRS, CDR2 YFSETQ. The CDR3 length is 17 residues. In DNA, the CDR3 is TGCGCCAGCAGCTTGGGATTAACAGGGGCAACTAATGAAAAACTGTTTTTT. This codes for CASSLGLTGATNEKLFF.

The CDR3 loop is CASSFHSGPTGELFF. For the CDR3, the DNA is TGTGCCAGCAGTTTTCATAGCGGGCCGACCGGGGAGCTGTTTTTT. V is TRBV28 and J is TRBJ2-2; 7 nucleotides match TRBD2. The CDR3 runs to 15 residues. The V and J ends lost 3 bases and 5 bases, in that order; junction bases with no gene match: 6. CDR1 and CDR2 from the germline V gene are MDHEN and SYDVKM.

J is TRBJ2-5 and V is TRBV18, with TRBD1 matching over 9 bases. J was trimmed by 4 bases and V by 7 bases; bases with no gene match: 4. This CDR3 has 13 amino acids. Germline lookup yields CDR1 KGHSH and CDR2 LQKENI. CDR3 loop: CASLPGQGETQYF. The CDR3 DNA reads as TGTGCCAGCTTGCCGGGACAGGGAGAGACCCAGTACTTC.

The table lists this clone with a few counts. The chain carries TRBV28 and TRBJ1-2; no reliable D call. The CDR3 is 15 amino acids. CDR1 is MDHEN and CDR2 is SYDVKM in the germline V gene. With 6 bases removed from V and 7 bases from J, the gap between germline ends came to 21 bases. The CDR3 DNA reads as TGTGCCAGCAGGCCCAACAACGAGGGAATGAGTGGCTACACCTTC. Translation gives CASRPNNEGMSGYTF.

The chain combines TRBV5-4 with TRBJ1-3, with TRBD1 matching 10 bases. The CDR3 has 15 residues. CDR1 and CDR2 (germline): SGHNT, YYREEE (reference sequence). With V trimmed by 4 bases and J by 4 bases, 5 bases remained unmatched. DNA of the CDR3: TGTGCCAGCAGCGCGCCGGGACAGGGGGGAAACACCATATATTTT. It specifies CASSAPGQGGNTIYF.

The table lists this clone with a count of one. The chain links TRBV9 to TRBJ2-5, with no clear D. Near its end, the DNA agrees better with TRBJ2-7, so the J call may be wrong. The CDR3 length is 12 residues. From germline, CDR1 is SGDLS and CDR2 YYNGEE. The CDR3 sequence is CASRSSWGEQYF. CDR3 nucleotide sequence: TGTGCCAGCAGGTCCTCTTGGGGCGAGCAGTACTTC.

This clone came up a few times. Sequence at one end of the junction differs from germline and may be a read error. This chain connects TRBV7-9 to TRBJ1-1; possibly TRBD1 for D (6 bases). Germline CDR1 and CDR2: SEHNR and FQNEAQ (reference sequence). The CDR3 runs 13 residues. CDR3 sequence (DNA): TGTTCCAGCACCTTACAGGGGAACACTGAAGCTTTCTTT. Translating it yields CSSTLQGNTEAFF. Full variable domain (outside the CDR3, taken from reference TRBV7-9 and TRBJ1-1): DTGVSQNPRHKITKRGQNVTFRCDPISEHNRLYWYRQTLGQGPEFLTYFQNEAQLEKSRLLSDRFSAERPKGSFSTLEIQRTEQGDSAMYLCSSTLQGNTEAFFGQGTRLTVV.

This clone was counted once. The CDR3 DNA sequence: TGCGCCAGCAGCGACAGGTATTCACCCCTCCACTTT. Residues: CASSDRYSPLHF. The chain has TRBV5-1 and TRBJ1-6, with D perhaps matching TRBD1 (6 bases). V lost 4 bases to trimming and J lost 8 bases, with 7 bases between them. Germline V gene data show CDR1 as SGHRS and CDR2 as YFSETQ. The CDR3 is made up of 12 amino acids.

V and J are TRBV27 and TRBJ2-7; D might be TRBD1 (7 bases). CDR1 and CDR2 (germline): MNHEY, SMNVEV (reference sequence). The CDR3 is made up of 16 amino acids. V lost 0 bases and J lost 4, with 16 bases in between. The CDR3 coding sequence is TGTGCCAGCAGTTTATCGATGCAGGGGGGCACGTACGAGCAGTACTTC. Residues: CASSLSMQGGTYEQYF.

This chain joins TRBV5-1 and TRBJ1-2, with 10 bases matching TRBD1. Trimming took 0 bases from V and 7 from J; bases not matched to a gene: 6. Germline values: CDR1 SGHRS, CDR2 YFSETQ. This CDR3 has 15 amino acids. The DNA of the CDR3 is TGCGCCAGCAGCTTGGTAGGGACAGGGGTATCTGGCTACACCTTC. It yields the protein CASSLVGTGVSGYTF. Full variable domain (outside the CDR3, taken from reference TRBV5-1 and TRBJ1-2): KAGVTQTPRYLIKTRGQQVTLSCSPISGHRSVSWYQQTPGQGLQFLFEYFSETQRNKGNFPGRFSGRQFSNSRSEMNVSTLELGDSALYLCASSLVGTGVSGYTFGSGTRLTVV.

The table lists this clone with a count of one. V and J are TRBV19 and TRBJ2-5, with D perhaps TRBD2 (5 bases). V lost 1 base and J lost 4, with 10 bases in between. The germline V gene has CDR1 LNHDA and CDR2 SQIVND (reference sequence). The CDR3 runs to 14 residues. The CDR3 loop is CASSIVGAVETQYF. The CDR3 nucleotides read TGTGCCAGTAGTATAGTAGGAGCGGTAGAGACCCAGTACTTC. Full variable domain (remainder filled in from reference TRBV19 and TRBJ2-5): DGGITQSPKYLFRKEGQNVTLSCEQNLNHDAMYWYRQDPGQGLRLIYYSQIVNDFQKGDIAEGYSVSREKKESFPLTVTSAQKNPTAFYLCASSIVGAVETQYFGPGTRLLVL.

The chain carries TRBV5-6 and TRBJ2-2, with TRBD2 identical over 10 bases. The V segment lost 4 bases and the J segment 6 bases; nucleotides outside the gene matches: 6. This CDR3 is 15 amino acids long. Germline CDR1 SGHDT, CDR2 YYEEEE. The CDR3 coding sequence is TGTGCCAGCAGCGGGCGAGCGGGAGGGGCCGGGGAGCTGTTTTTT. It codes for CASSGRAGGAGELFF.

V and J are TRBV27 and TRBJ2-1, with 14 positions matching TRBD2. CDR3 length: 17 amino acids. Germline loops: CDR1 MNHEY, CDR2 SMNVEV (reference sequence). With V trimmed by 5 bases and J by 6 bases, 9 bases remained unmatched. This CDR3 reads CASSRTTGLAGVNEQFF. The DNA for the CDR3 is TGTGCCAGCAGTCGGACGACGGGACTAGCGGGAGTCAATGAGCAGTTCTTC.

This sequence joins TRBV5-4 and TRBJ1-1, with 10 positions matching TRBD1. The V gene's germline CDR1 is SGHNT and CDR2 YYREEE (reference sequence). This CDR3 has 15 amino acids. The junction had 4 bases not matched to a gene; V was cut back by 4 bases and J by 1 base. In DNA, the CDR3 is TGTGCCAGCAGCCCGAGACAGGGGGCGAACACTGAAGCTTTCTTT. Translated, it gives CASSPRQGANTEAFF.

J is TRBJ1-2 and V is TRBV18, with TRBD1 matching 8 bases. V shed 0 bases and J 2 bases; nucleotides not matched to a gene: 8. Germline V lookup: CDR1 KGHSH, CDR2 LQKENI. The CDR3 runs to 17 residues. In DNA form, the CDR3 reads TGTGCCAGCTCACCACCGATTGCAGGGGGCGCGAACTATGGCTACACCTTC. It codes for CASSPPIAGGANYGYTF.

This clone was recorded once. V is TRBV4-2 and J is TRBJ1-2; possibly TRBD1 for D (6 bases). This CDR3 comprises 16 residues. V was pared by 3 bases and J by 3 bases, with 17 bases between. The germline CDR1 and CDR2 sequences are LGHNA and YNFKEQ. In nucleotides, the CDR3 is TGTGCCAGCAGCCAGATCCGACAGGACGGGGACTATGGCTACACCTTC. Protein product: CASSQIRQDGDYGYTF.

The V and J genes are TRBV4-1 and TRBJ2-2; perhaps TRBD2 as D (5 bases). From germline, CDR1 is MGHRA and CDR2 YSYEKL. Trimming took off 10 bases at V and 3 bases at J, with 15 bases between the two ends. The CDR3 length is 14 residues. The CDR3 DNA follows: TGCGCCACCTCGGACTGGAAAGACACCGGGGAGCTGTTTTTT. This encodes CATSDWKDTGELFF.

The J gene is TRBJ1-1, the V gene TRBV5-6; possible D gene TRBD1, 5 bases. CDR1 is SGHDT and CDR2 is YYEEEE in the germline V gene. The CDR3 length is 13 residues. Trimming shortened V by 0 bases and J by 11 bases, and 14 bases separated the two germline ends. The CDR3 DNA is TGTGCCAGCAGCTTGGTTAGGGGCGTGTGGGCTTTCTTT. Protein product: CASSLVRGVWAFF.

J is TRBJ2-7 and V is TRBV19, with no clear D. Germline CDR1 reads LNHDA; CDR2 reads SQIVND (reference sequence). The CDR3 loop spans 12 amino acids. Trimming shortened V by 5 bases and J by 6 bases, and 11 bases separated the two germline ends. CDR3 amino acids: CASSYSVGEQYF. DNA for the CDR3: TGTGCCAGTAGTTACTCGGTCGGCGAGCAGTACTTC.

This clone is a singleton in its sample. The chain couples TRBV30 to TRBJ1-2; D is unresolved. This CDR3 is 13 amino acids long. V was clipped by 3 bases and J by 4 bases, with 12 bases between them. CDR1 is GTSNPN, CDR2 SVGIG, per germline (reference sequence). This CDR3 is CAWRLTAGYGYTF. CDR3 coding DNA: TGTGCCTGGAGATTGACCGCGGGCTATGGCTACACCTTC. Full variable domain (outside the CDR3, taken from reference TRBV30 and TRBJ1-2): SQTIHQWPATLVQPVGSPLSLECTVEGTSNPNLYWYRQAAGRGLQLLFYSVGIGQISSEVPQNLSASRPQDRQFILSSKKLLLSDSGFYLCAWRLTAGYGYTFGSGTRLTVV.

The chain combines TRBV29-1 with TRBJ1-4; a possible D gene is TRBD1 (6 bases). Germline V CDR1 and CDR2: SQVTM, ANQGSEA. Trimming pared 8 bases from V and 8 bases from J, leaving 15 bases between. The CDR3 totals 12 residues. The CDR3 region has the DNA TGCAGCATCCAGCGGGGGACAGAAAAACTGTTTTTT. It codes for CSIQRGTEKLFF. The variable domain in full, with the rest retrieved from reference TRBV29-1 and TRBJ1-4, is SAVISQKPSRDICQRGTSLTIQCQVDSQVTMMFWYRQQPGQSLTLIATANQGSEATYESGFVIDKFPISRPNLTFSTLTVSNMSPEDSSIYLCSIQRGTEKLFFGSGTQLSVL.

This sequence joins TRBV18 and TRBJ2-3, with TRBD1 matching 7 bases. Germline V CDR1 and CDR2: KGHSH, LQKENI. V lost 3 bases, J lost 0 bases, and 3 bases stayed unmatched. The CDR3 consists of 15 residues. CDR3 in DNA: TGTGCCAGCTCACCCGACAGGGCTAGCACAGATACGCAGTATTTT. It is translated as CASSPDRASTDTQYF. The whole variable domain, remainder taken from reference TRBV18 and TRBJ2-3, is NAGVMQNPRHLVRRRGQEARLRCSPMKGHSHVYWYRQLPEEGLKFMVYLQKENIIDESGMPKERFSAEFPKEGPSILRIQQVVRGDSAAYFCASSPDRASTDTQYFGPGTRLTVL.

The chain combines TRBV7-2 with TRBJ2-7; D gene unclear. Germline CDR1 reads SGHTA; CDR2 reads FQGNSA. V was trimmed by 5 bases and J by 4 bases, leaving 15 bases between them. The CDR3 runs to 14 residues. Here the CDR3 reads CASSLPGGGYEQYF. The CDR3 DNA sequence: TGTGCCAGCAGCCTACCTGGCGGTGGATACGAGCAGTACTTC.

This clone appeared once. The chain couples TRBV7-8 to TRBJ1-2; D is possibly TRBD1 (5 bases). CDR3 length: 16 residues. The germline CDR1 and CDR2 sequences are SGHVS and FQNEAQ. The ends were cut back, 1 base at V and 5 bases at J, with 17 bases in the middle. In DNA form, the CDR3 reads TGTGCCAGCAGCTTAGTCCCCGCGGAGGGGATATATGGCTACACCTTC. The encoded protein is CASSLVPAEGIYGYTF.

In DNA form, the CDR3 reads TGTGCCAGCAGTTTGAGGGTTGGCACTGAAGCTTTCTTT. Its protein is CASSLRVGTEAFF. The chain carries TRBV27 and TRBJ1-1; no firm D call. CDR1 is MNHEY and CDR2 is SMNVEV in the germline V gene (reference sequence). V lost 3 bases, J lost 4 bases, and 9 bases lay in between. The CDR3 runs 13 residues.